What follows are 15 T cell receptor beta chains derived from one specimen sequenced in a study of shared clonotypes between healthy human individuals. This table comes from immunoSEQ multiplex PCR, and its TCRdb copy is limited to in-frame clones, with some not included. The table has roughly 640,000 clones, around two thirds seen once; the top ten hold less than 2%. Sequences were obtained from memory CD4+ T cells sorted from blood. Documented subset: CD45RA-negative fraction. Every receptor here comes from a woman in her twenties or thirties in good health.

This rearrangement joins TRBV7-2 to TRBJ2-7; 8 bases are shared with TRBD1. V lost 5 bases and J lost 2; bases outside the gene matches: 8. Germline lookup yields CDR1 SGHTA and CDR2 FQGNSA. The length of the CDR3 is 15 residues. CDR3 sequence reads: CASSIGQGLTYEQYF. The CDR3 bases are TGTGCCAGCAGCATCGGACAGGGCTTAACCTACGAGCAGTACTTC.

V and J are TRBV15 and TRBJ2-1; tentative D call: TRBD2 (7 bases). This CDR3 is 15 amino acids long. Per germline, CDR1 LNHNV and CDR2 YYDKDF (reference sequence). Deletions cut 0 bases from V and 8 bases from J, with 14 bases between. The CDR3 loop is CATSRDPGGLDEQFF. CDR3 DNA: TGTGCCACCAGCAGAGACCCCGGGGGGCTCGATGAGCAGTTCTTC.

In DNA, the CDR3 is TGTGCCATTAGGGAGGGGGTAGGGTACGAGCAGTACTTC. It yields the protein CAIREGVGYEQYF. This rearrangement joins TRBV10-3 to TRBJ2-7, with D maybe TRBD2 (7 bases). Germline lookup yields CDR1 ENHRY and CDR2 SYGVKD. V lost 9 bases and J lost 4, with 16 bases in between. The CDR3 has 13 residues.

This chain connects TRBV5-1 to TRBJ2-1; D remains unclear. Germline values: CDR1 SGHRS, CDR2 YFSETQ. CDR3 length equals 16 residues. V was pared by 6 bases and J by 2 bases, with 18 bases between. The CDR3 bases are TGCGCCAGCAACCTTCGGGTGGGCTCCGCCTACAATGAGCAGTTCTTC. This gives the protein CASNLRVGSAYNEQFF.

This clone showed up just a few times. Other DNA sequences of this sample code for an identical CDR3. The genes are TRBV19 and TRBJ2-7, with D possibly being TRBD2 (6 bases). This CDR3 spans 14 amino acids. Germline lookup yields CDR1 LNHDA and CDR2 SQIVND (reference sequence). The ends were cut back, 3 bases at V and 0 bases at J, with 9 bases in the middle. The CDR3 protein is CASSITGSSYEQYF. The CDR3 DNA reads TGTGCCAGTAGTATTACCGGGAGCTCCTACGAGCAGTACTTC. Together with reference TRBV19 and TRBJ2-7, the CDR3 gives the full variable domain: DGGITQSPKYLFRKEGQNVTLSCEQNLNHDAMYWYRQDPGQGLRLIYYSQIVNDFQKGDIAEGYSVSREKKESFPLTVTSAQKNPTAFYLCASSITGSSYEQYFGPGTRLTVT.

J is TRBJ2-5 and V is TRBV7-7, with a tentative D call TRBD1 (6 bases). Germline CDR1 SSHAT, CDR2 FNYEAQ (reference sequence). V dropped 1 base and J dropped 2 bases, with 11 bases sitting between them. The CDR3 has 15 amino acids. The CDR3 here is CASSLGDRTQETQYF. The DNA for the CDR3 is TGTGCCAGCAGCTTAGGCGACAGGACGCAAGAGACCCAGTACTTC.

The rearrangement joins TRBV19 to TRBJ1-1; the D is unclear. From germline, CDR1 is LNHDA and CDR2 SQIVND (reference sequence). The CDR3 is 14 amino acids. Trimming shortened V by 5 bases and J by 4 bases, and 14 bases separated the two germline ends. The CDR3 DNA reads TGTGCCAGTAGTCCCTTCCTGTCCTCCACTGAAGCTTTCTTT. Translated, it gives CASSPFLSSTEAFF.

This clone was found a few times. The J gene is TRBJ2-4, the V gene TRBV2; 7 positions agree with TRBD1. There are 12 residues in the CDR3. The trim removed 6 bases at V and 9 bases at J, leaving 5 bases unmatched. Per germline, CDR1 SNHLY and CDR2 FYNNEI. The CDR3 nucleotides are TGTGCCAGCAGCTCGACAGGGCTCATTCAGTACTTC. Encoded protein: CASSSTGLIQYF.

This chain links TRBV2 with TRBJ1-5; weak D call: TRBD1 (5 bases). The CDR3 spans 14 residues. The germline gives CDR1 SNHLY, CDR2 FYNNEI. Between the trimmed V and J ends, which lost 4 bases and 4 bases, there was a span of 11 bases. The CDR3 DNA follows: TGTGCCAGCAGTGGAACAGGATTTAATCAGCCCCAGCATTTT. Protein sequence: CASSGTGFNQPQHF.

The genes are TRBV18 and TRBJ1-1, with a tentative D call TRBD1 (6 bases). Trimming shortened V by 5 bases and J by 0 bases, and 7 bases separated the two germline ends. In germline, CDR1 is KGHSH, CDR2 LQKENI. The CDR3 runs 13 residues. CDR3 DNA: TGTGCCAGCTCATCAGGGGTGAACACTGAAGCTTTCTTT. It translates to CASSSGVNTEAFF.

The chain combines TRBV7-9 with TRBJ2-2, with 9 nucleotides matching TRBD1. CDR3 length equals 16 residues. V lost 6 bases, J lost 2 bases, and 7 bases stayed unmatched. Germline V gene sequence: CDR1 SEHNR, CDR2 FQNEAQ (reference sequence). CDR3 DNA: TGTGCCAGCAGTCCGCCGGGACAGGGAAACACCGGGGAGCTGTTTTTT. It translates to CASSPPGQGNTGELFF.

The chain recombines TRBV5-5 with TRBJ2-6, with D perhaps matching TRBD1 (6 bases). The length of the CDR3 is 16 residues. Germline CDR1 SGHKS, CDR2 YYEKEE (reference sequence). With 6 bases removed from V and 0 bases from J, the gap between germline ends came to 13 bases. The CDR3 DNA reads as TGTGCCAGCACAGAGGGGGTTATCTCTGGGGCCAACGTCCTGACTTTC. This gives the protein CASTEGVISGANVLTF.

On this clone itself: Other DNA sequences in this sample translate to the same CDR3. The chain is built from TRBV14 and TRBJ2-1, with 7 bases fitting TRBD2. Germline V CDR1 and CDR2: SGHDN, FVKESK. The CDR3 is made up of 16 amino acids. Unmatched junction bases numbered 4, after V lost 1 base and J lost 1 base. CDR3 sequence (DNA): TGTGCCAGCAGCCAAGTAGGCGGGAGTTCCTACAATGAGCAGTTCTTC. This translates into CASSQVGGSSYNEQFF.

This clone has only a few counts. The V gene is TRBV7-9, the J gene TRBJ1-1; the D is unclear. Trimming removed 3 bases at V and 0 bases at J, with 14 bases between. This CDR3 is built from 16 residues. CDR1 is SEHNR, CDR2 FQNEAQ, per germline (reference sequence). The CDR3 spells CASSFEGYYMNTEAFF. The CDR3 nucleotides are TGTGCCAGCAGCTTTGAGGGCTATTACATGAACACTGAAGCTTTCTTT.

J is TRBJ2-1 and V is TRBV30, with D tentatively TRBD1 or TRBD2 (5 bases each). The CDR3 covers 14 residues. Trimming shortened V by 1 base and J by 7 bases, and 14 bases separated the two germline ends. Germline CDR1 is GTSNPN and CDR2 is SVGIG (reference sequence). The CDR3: CAWSGGPFKNEQFF. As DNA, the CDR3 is TGTGCCTGGAGTGGGGGACCTTTTAAGAATGAGCAGTTCTTC.